This TCR beta chain was captured by sequencing in a study of Ad26.COV2.S vaccination and SARS-CoV-2 variants. Findings and caveats of the study: Placebo recipients trailed vaccine recipients in spike-specific TCR breadth.

Indicated treatment: some 20 received Ad26.COV2.S at low or high dose, single or two shots; about five received placebo; per-sample allocation not given. After the first vaccine or placebo injection, samples were drawn on day 63. This CDR3 is 19 amino acids long. V lost 1 base and J lost 3; bases outside the gene matches: 15. Germline-derived CDR1 and CDR2 are SGHAT and FQNNGV. This clone was seen a few times. What it recognizes is unknown. Clones were read by immunoSEQ multiplex PCR, and TCRdb kept only the in-frame ones, dropping some. In the table there are around 450,000 clones, 89% of which are singletons.

The material sequenced was peripheral blood, taken in a trial of Ad26.COV2.S vaccine versus placebo. V is TRBV11-2 and J is TRBJ2-3; 8 nucleotides match TRBD2. This receptor was taken from a person between 18 and 59 years old who received the Ad26.COV2.S COVID-19 vaccine or a placebo. CDR3 sequence: CASSLGSLGFRGGTDTQYF. The DNA of the CDR3 is TGTGCCAGCAGCTTAGGTTCCCTAGGGTTTCGGGGGGGGACAGATACGCAGTATTTT.